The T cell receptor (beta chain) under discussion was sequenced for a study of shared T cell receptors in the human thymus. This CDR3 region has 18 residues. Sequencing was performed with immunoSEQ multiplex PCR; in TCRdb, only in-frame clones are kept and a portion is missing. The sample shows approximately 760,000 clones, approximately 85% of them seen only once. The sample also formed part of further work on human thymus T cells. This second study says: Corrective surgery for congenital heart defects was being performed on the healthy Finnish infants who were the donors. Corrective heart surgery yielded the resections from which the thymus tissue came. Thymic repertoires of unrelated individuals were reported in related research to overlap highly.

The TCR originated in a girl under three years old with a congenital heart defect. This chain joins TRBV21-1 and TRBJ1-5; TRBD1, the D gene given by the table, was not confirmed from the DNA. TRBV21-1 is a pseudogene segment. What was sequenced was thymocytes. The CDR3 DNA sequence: TGTGCCAGCAGCAAGGGCACAGGCGCCTCGCGCGATGATCAGCCCCAGCATTTT. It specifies CASSKGTGASRDDQPQHF.